Presented here are 2 T cell receptor beta chains from one specimen sequenced in a study of neurological immune-mediated disorders. MiXCR was run by TCRdb on the 5' RACE reads, yielding one entry per CDR3 protein. The repertoire holds about 62,000 distinct CDR3 sequences, with about 3.7% as singletons. Input material: PBMCs. The source of these receptors is a woman aged 50 to 60 with multiple sclerosis.

In its sample, this clonotype was seen many times. The chain recombines TRBV20-1 with TRBJ2-1; 10 bases are shared with TRBD2. V trimming: 7 bases; J trimming: 7 bases; junction bases outside the gene matches: 10. This CDR3 comprises 14 residues. Germline V gene data show CDR1 as DFQATT and CDR2 as SNEGSKA (reference sequence). The CDR3 nucleotides read TGCAGTGTCGCGACTAGCGGGCCCGAGAATGAGCAGTTCTTC. Translated, it gives CSVATSGPENEQFF.

About this clonotype itself: A much larger clone lies one base from this, so it may be a read error. The CDR3 here is CASSPTPGTEAFF. The CDR3 DNA sequence: TGTGCCAGCAGCCCCACACCAGGGACTGAAGCTTTCTTT. The V gene is TRBV7-2, the J gene TRBJ1-1, with a tentative D call TRBD1 (5 bases). Germline lookup yields CDR1 SGHTA and CDR2 FQGNSA. With 5 bases removed from V and 5 bases from J, the gap between germline ends came to 12 bases. The CDR3 is 13 residues long.